The clone carrying this T cell receptor (beta chain) was detected a few times. The antigen is not known. V dropped 4 bases and J dropped 11; count of bases not matched to a gene: 13. The CDR3 length is 15 residues. Germline lookup yields CDR1 SGHRS and CDR2 YFSETQ. The sample originates from a study of identical twins. One entry per CDR3 protein results from TCRdb running MiXCR on the 5' RACE reads. The sample yields about 1.7 million distinct CDR3 sequences, around 29% seen once. Study-level points and caveats: Beta out-of-frame sequences showed weaker excess twin sharing. The more abundant beta clonotypes in cord blood had fewer insertions, and memory repertoires did not show this.

Source material: cord blood. This clonotype originated in a newborn girl in good health. The genes are TRBV5-1 and TRBJ2-5; 11 nucleotides match TRBD2. This CDR3 is CASSSYLAGGNEQYF. In DNA, the CDR3 is TGCGCCAGCAGCAGCTATCTAGCGGGGGGCAATGAGCAGTACTTC. Supplemented by reference TRBV5-1 and TRBJ2-5, the full variable domain reads KAGVTQTPRYLIKTRGQQVTLSCSPISGHRSVSWYQQTPGQGLQFLFEYFSETQRNKGNFPGRFSGRQFSNSRSEMNVSTLELGDSALYLCASSSYLAGGNEQYFGPGTRLLVL.